This T cell receptor beta chain is from a study of shared clonotypes between healthy human individuals. Study-wide context: Each donor's CD8 memory used one plate, CD8 naive two, each CD4 subset three. General observations from the study: Sequencing depth was expected to affect clonotype sharing among donors. Several donors showed sharing of about 4.6% of naive CD4 clonotypes.

A word on this clone: The antigen is undetermined.

Per germline, CDR1 SGDLS and CDR2 YYNGEE. The J segment lost 6 bases and the V segment lost 3 bases, leaving 9 bases of the junction unmatched. The CDR3 totals 16 residues. Per the study methods: From ImmunoSEQ came sequences covering only the junction and carrying no quality scores, so filtering differed. This table comes from immunoSEQ multiplex PCR, and its TCRdb copy is limited to in-frame clones, with some not included. The D gene and trimming were derived from the DNA, and the V and J assignments and clone size from that table. This sample carries under 2,000,000 clones, about 95% of them seen once, and the ten largest clones take 0.9% to 1.5%. The naive CD8 subset, CD45RO-negative cells positively selected for CCR7, excluded terminally differentiated effector memory CD45RA+ cells.

This receptor was obtained from a man between 18 and 35 years old in good health. This chain links TRBV9 with TRBJ1-4; 9 bases agree with TRBD1. What was sequenced was naive CD8+ T cells sorted from blood. The CDR3 DNA follows: TGTGCCAGCAGCGAATATCCGGGACAGGGAGATGAAAAACTGTTTTTT. This encodes CASSEYPGQGDEKLFF.